One sample yielded the 22 T cell receptor beta chains listed below, sequenced in a study of blood T cell repertoires in COVID-19 (dated by TCRdb to the early 2020s). Library preparation used the immunoSEQ multiplex PCR assay. TCRdb obtained this table from immuneACCESS and retained in-frame rearrangements with V and J assigned. These tables miss some clones; where compared with another copy, unresolved V genes account for less than half of the shortfall, and the remainder is unexplained. In all, the sample holds roughly 91,000 clones, and approximately 82% of those were seen once. The top ten clones comprise 1% to 1.5% of the sample. The sequencing sample was made of peripheral blood. The receptor set was obtained from a woman older than 75 with acute or convalescent COVID-19.

The V and J genes are TRBV6-1 and TRBJ1-4, with TRBD1 matching over 8 bases. CDR1 and CDR2 from the germline V gene are MNHNS and SASEGT. V lost 1 base and J lost 7; bases outside the gene matches: 5. The CDR3 sequence is 15 residues long. The CDR3 DNA is TGTGCCAGCAGTGAAGAACAGGGGGTTAGTGAAAAACTGTTTTTT. Encoded protein: CASSEEQGVSEKLFF.

This clone turned up a few times. V usage is TRBV5-1 and J usage is TRBJ1-1, with 7 bases identical to TRBD1. Germline V lookup: CDR1 SGHRS, CDR2 YFSETQ. The V and J ends lost 3 bases and 10 bases, in that order; junction bases with no gene match: 12. CDR3 length equals 14 residues. CDR3 in amino acids: CASSSIEGALGAFF. CDR3 sequence (DNA): TGCGCCAGCAGCTCTATAGAGGGGGCTCTGGGAGCTTTCTTT.

CDR3 DNA: TGTGCCAGCAGATACACGGATGAAAAACTGTTTTTT. This translates into CASRYTDEKLFF. The genes are TRBV6-6 and TRBJ1-4, with D hard to call. V was trimmed by 6 bases and J by 6 bases, leaving 8 bases between them. Germline-derived CDR1 and CDR2 are MNHNY and SVGAGI (reference sequence). The CDR3 extends over 12 amino acids.

V and J are TRBV2 and TRBJ2-2; 9 bases are shared with TRBD2. V lost 7 bases, J lost 6 bases, and 6 bases stayed unmatched. There are 14 residues in the CDR3. Germline values: CDR1 SNHLY, CDR2 FYNNEI. In nucleotides, the CDR3 is TGTGCCAGCACCGAGGGGACTAGCTCCGGGGAGCTGTTTTTT. Translation gives CASTEGTSSGELFF.

The V gene is TRBV5-1, the J gene TRBJ2-3; 10 bases align to TRBD2. CDR1 is SGHRS, CDR2 YFSETQ, per germline. The CDR3 has 17 amino acids. With V trimmed by 2 bases and J by 4 bases, 10 bases remained unmatched. CDR3 nucleotides: TGCGCCAGCAGCTTAGCGGGAGGGCCATACAAAGCAGATACGCAGTATTTT. Translating it yields CASSLAGGPYKADTQYF.

The rearrangement joins TRBV13 to TRBJ2-2, with 10 nucleotides matching TRBD2. Trimming cost V 4 bases and J 3 bases; bases outside gene matches: 8. CDR1 is PRHDT, CDR2 FYEKMQ, per germline (reference sequence). The CDR3 totals 17 residues. CDR3 DNA: TGTGCCAGCAGCTCCTCCGGACTAGCGGCCTACACCGGGGAGCTGTTTTTT. The encoded protein is CASSSSGLAAYTGELFF.

The rearrangement uses TRBV5-3 and TRBJ1-2, with no clear D. TRBV5-3 is treated as an ORF (open reading frame) with a function not yet certain. The CDR3 totals 13 residues. V was trimmed by 7 bases and J by 8 bases, leaving 18 bases between them. In DNA, the CDR3 is TGTGCCAGATACGAGGAGGGAGTTTTCGGCTACACCTTC. As protein: CARYEEGVFGYTF.

This chain joins TRBV4-1 and TRBJ2-7, with a weak D call TRBD2 (6 bases). This CDR3 has 17 amino acids. CDR1 MGHRA and CDR2 YSYEKL come from the germline V gene. V was clipped by 0 bases and J by 0 bases, with 15 bases between them. The CDR3 sequence is CASSQDRGTSSSYEQYF. In DNA, the CDR3 is TGCGCCAGCAGCCAAGATCGCGGGACGTCGAGCTCCTACGAGCAGTACTTC.

This clone has more than one count but fewer than ten. The chain has TRBV4-1 and TRBJ1-1; tentatively, D is TRBD1 (6 bases). This CDR3 region has 14 residues. Germline values: CDR1 MGHRA, CDR2 YSYEKL. V dropped 0 bases and J dropped 11 bases, with 16 bases sitting between them. DNA for the CDR3: TGCGCCAGCAGCCAAGATGGGGGCTTGGTAGGGGCTTTCTTT. Protein sequence: CASSQDGGLVGAFF.

This chain uses TRBV11-2 with TRBJ1-4; 8 nucleotides match TRBD1. V shed 5 bases and J 6 bases; nucleotides not matched to a gene: 14. CDR1 is SGHAT and CDR2 is FQNNGV in the germline V gene. The CDR3 sequence is 17 residues long. The CDR3 region is CASSLTYSGTGDEKLFF. DNA of the CDR3: TGTGCCAGCAGCCTCACCTACTCCGGGACAGGAGATGAAAAACTGTTTTTT. The full variable domain, its missing parts supplied by reference TRBV11-2 and TRBJ1-4, is EAGVAQSPRYKIIEKRQSVAFWCNPISGHATLYWYQQILGQGPKLLIQFQNNGVVDDSQLPKDRFSAERLKGVDSTLKIQPAKLEDSAVYLCASSLTYSGTGDEKLFFGSGTQLSVL.

The chain is built from TRBV19 and TRBJ2-1; D might be TRBD1 (6 bases). The V end was cut by 1 base, the J end by 6 bases, with 10 bases between. The CDR3 extends over 14 amino acids. CDR1 is LNHDA and CDR2 is SQIVND in the germline V gene (reference sequence). As DNA, the CDR3 is TGTGCCAGTAGTATAGGGGCCAGGGGCAATGAGCAGTTCTTC. It specifies CASSIGARGNEQFF.

The V and J genes are TRBV20-1 and TRBJ1-5, with D tentatively TRBD1 (5 bases). The germline CDR1 and CDR2 sequences are DFQATT and SNEGSKA (reference sequence). This CDR3 is built from 15 residues. The V end lost 3 bases, the J end lost 2 bases, and 14 bases lay between the germline ends. Here the CDR3 reads CSASQGLVGNQPQHF. The CDR3 DNA follows: TGCAGTGCTAGTCAGGGCCTGGTAGGCAATCAGCCCCAGCATTTT.

The chain has TRBV21-1 and TRBJ1-3; the table gives TRBD1 as D, unverified against the DNA. TRBV21-1 is a documented pseudogene. The CDR3 is 12 residues long. CDR3 protein: CASSKDRNTIYF. DNA for the CDR3: TGTGCCAGCAGCAAAGACAGAAACACCATATATTTT.

The rearrangement links TRBV2 to TRBJ1-1; D ambiguous. In germline, CDR1 is SNHLY, CDR2 FYNNEI. V was clipped by 8 bases and J by 5 bases, with 15 bases between them. This CDR3 spans 13 amino acids. CDR3 loop: CASRDYSATEAFF. CDR3 bases: TGTGCCAGCCGGGATTATTCGGCGACTGAAGCTTTCTTT.

V usage is TRBV7-2 and J usage is TRBJ2-2; weak D call: TRBD1 (6 bases). The V end lost 4 bases, the J end lost 6 bases, and 21 bases lay between the germline ends. The length of the CDR3 is 17 residues. Germline-derived CDR1 and CDR2 are SGHTA and FQGNSA. CDR3 nucleotides: TGTGCCAGCAGCTCCTTACAGGGTATTTTCCCCCCCGGGGAGCTGTTTTTT. It codes for CASSSLQGIFPPGELFF. Variable domain in full (rest from reference TRBV7-2 and TRBJ2-2): GAGVSQSPSNKVTEKGKDVELRCDPISGHTALYWYRQSLGQGLEFLIYFQGNSAPDKSGLPSDRFSAERTGGSVSTLTIQRTQQEDSAVYLCASSSLQGIFPPGELFFGEGSRLTVL.

The CDR3 sequence is CASSSHGTATGELFF. The CDR3 DNA reads TGTGCCAGTAGTAGCCACGGGACAGCCACCGGGGAGCTGTTTTTT. The gene calls are TRBV19 and TRBJ2-2; TRBD1 agrees at 7 bases. The CDR3 runs to 15 residues. The germline CDR1 and CDR2 sequences are LNHDA and SQIVND (reference sequence). V shed 4 bases, J shed 4 bases, and the junction held 6 bases outside the gene matches.

This chain links TRBV19 with TRBJ2-7, with 11 nucleotides matching TRBD1. The CDR3 covers 13 residues. J was trimmed by 5 bases and V by 7 bases; bases with no gene match: 4. Germline loops: CDR1 LNHDA, CDR2 SQIVND (reference sequence). CDR3 sequence: CASKGTGGDEQYF. The CDR3 DNA is TGTGCCAGTAAGGGGACAGGGGGAGACGAGCAGTACTTC.

The chain links TRBV15 to TRBJ1-2; D is possibly TRBD1 (5 bases). V was clipped by 2 bases and J by 2 bases, with 18 bases between them. CDR3 length equals 17 residues. Germline V gene sequence: CDR1 LNHNV, CDR2 YYDKDF (reference sequence). Here the CDR3 reads CATSRPSLSGANYGYTF. The CDR3 DNA reads TGTGCCACCAGCAGACCCTCACTAAGCGGGGCCAACTATGGCTACACCTTC.

In this sample, this clone turned up once. The chain uses TRBV28 and TRBJ1-3; weak D call: TRBD1 (6 bases). The CDR3 spans 16 residues. Per the germline V gene, CDR1 is MDHEN and CDR2 is SYDVKM. V lost 6 bases, J lost 0 bases, and 15 bases lay in between. The CDR3 reads CASRLTGGASGNTIYF. In DNA form, the CDR3 reads TGTGCCAGCAGACTGACAGGAGGCGCCTCTGGAAACACCATATATTTT.

This clone was found once. V is TRBV21-1 and J is TRBJ2-5; TRBD1 is taken as the D call from the table, unchecked against the DNA. TRBV21-1 is termed a pseudogene. This CDR3 contains 14 residues. CDR3 DNA sequence: TGTGCCAGCAGCATGACAGAGACCAAAGAGACCCAGTACTTC. Amino acids: CASSMTETKETQYF.

The genes are TRBV2 and TRBJ2-7; a possible D gene is TRBD1 (6 bases). V lost 7 bases to trimming and J lost 3 bases, with 19 bases between them. This CDR3 comprises 15 residues. CDR1 SNHLY and CDR2 FYNNEI come from the germline V gene. Written as DNA, the CDR3 is TGTGCCAGCAAAAGAGGGACAACCGGAAGCTACGAGCAGTACTTC. Its protein product is CASKRGTTGSYEQYF.

The V gene is TRBV7-2, the J gene TRBJ2-7, with 13 bases that match TRBD2. This CDR3 has 15 amino acids. Germline V CDR1 and CDR2: SGHTA, FQGNSA. The J segment lost 4 bases and the V segment lost 5 bases, leaving 5 bases of the junction unmatched. CDR3 region: CASSTVLAGGYEQYF. CDR3 in DNA: TGTGCCAGCAGCACAGTACTAGCGGGAGGGTACGAGCAGTACTTC. The whole variable domain, remainder taken from reference TRBV7-2 and TRBJ2-7, is GAGVSQSPSNKVTEKGKDVELRCDPISGHTALYWYRQSLGQGLEFLIYFQGNSAPDKSGLPSDRFSAERTGGSVSTLTIQRTQQEDSAVYLCASSTVLAGGYEQYFGPGTRLTVT.